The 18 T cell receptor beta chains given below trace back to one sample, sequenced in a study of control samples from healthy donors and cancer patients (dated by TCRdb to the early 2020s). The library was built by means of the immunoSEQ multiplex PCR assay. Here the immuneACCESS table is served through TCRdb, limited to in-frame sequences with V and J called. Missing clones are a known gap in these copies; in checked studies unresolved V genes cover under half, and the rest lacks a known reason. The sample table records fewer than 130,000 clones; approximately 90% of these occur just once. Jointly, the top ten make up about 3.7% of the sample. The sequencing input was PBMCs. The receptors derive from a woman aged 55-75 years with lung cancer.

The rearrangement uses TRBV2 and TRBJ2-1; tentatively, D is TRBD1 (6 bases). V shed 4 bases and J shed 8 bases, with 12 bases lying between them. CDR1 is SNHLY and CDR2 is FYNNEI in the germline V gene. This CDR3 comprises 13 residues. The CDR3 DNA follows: TGTGCCAGCAGTGGAGGGGGTTTCGATGAGCAGTTCTTC. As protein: CASSGGGFDEQFF.

The CDR3, as DNA: TGTGCCAGCAGTTCCGGGGCTGGGAACACTGAAGCTTTCTTT. The encoded protein is CASSSGAGNTEAFF. The chain links TRBV28 to TRBJ1-1; possibly TRBD1 for D (5 bases). Looked up from germline, CDR1 is MDHEN and CDR2 is SYDVKM. The CDR3 length is 14 residues. V lost 4 bases to trimming and J lost 1 base, with 10 bases between them.

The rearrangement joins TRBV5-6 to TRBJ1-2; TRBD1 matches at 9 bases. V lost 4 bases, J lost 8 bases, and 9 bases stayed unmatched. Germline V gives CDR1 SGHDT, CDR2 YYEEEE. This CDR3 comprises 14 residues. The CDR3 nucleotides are TGTGCCAGCAGCCCAACCACGACAGGGGGAGGCTACACCTTC. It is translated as CASSPTTTGGGYTF.

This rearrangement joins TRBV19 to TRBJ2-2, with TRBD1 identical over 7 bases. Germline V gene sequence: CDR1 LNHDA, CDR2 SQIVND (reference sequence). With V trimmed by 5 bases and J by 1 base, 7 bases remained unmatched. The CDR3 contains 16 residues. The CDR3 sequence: CASSSPTGQNTGELFF. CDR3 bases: TGTGCCAGTAGTTCCCCGACAGGGCAGAACACCGGGGAGCTGTTTTTT. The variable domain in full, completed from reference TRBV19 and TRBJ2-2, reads DGGITQSPKYLFRKEGQNVTLSCEQNLNHDAMYWYRQDPGQGLRLIYYSQIVNDFQKGDIAEGYSVSREKKESFPLTVTSAQKNPTAFYLCASSSPTGQNTGELFFGEGSRLTVL.

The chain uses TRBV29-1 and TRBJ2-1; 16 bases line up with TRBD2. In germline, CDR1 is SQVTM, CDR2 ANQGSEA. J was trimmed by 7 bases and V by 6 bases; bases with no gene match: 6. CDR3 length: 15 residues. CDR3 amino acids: CSVLGTSGGANEQFF. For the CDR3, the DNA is TGCAGCGTCCTTGGGACTAGCGGGGGGGCAAATGAGCAGTTCTTC.

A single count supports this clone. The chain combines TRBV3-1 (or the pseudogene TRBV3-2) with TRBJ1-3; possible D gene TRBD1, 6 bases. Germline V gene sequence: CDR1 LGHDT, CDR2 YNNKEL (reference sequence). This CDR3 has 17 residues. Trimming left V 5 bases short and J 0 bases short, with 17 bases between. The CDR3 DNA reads TGTGCCAGCAGCTTAATCCCTGGACAGAACTCTGGAAACACCATATATTTT. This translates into CASSLIPGQNSGNTIYF.

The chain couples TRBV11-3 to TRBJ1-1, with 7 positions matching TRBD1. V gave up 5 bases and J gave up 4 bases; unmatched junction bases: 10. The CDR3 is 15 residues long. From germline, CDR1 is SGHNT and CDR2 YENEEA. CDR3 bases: TGTGCCAGCAGCCCGACAGGGATGACGACCACTGAAGCTTTCTTT. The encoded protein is CASSPTGMTTTEAFF.

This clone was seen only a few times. In nucleotides, the CDR3 is TGTGCCAGCAGTCCGACTAGCTTCGAGACCCAGTACTTC. Translation gives CASSPTSFETQYF. The chain uses TRBV27 and TRBJ2-5, with TRBD2 matching over 7 bases. The junction had 5 bases not matched to a gene; V was cut back by 5 bases and J by 5 bases. CDR3 size: 13 residues. Germline V gene data show CDR1 as MNHEY and CDR2 as SMNVEV (reference sequence).

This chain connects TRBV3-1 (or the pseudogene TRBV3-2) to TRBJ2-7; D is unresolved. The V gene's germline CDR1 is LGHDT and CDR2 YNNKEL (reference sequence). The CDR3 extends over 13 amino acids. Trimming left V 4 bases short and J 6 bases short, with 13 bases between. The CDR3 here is CASSPTSASEQYF. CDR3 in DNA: TGTGCCAGCAGCCCCACCTCAGCCTCCGAGCAGTACTTC.

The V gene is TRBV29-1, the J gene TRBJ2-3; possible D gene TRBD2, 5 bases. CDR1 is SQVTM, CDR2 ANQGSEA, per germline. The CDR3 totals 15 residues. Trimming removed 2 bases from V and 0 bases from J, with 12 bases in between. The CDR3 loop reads CSVEREGGSTDTQYF. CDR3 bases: TGCAGCGTTGAACGCGAGGGCGGCAGCACAGATACGCAGTATTTT.

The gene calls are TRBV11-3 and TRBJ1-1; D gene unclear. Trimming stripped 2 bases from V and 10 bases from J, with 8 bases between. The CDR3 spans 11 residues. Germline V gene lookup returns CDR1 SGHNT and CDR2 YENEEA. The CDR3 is CASSLSSGAFF. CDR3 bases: TGTGCCAGCAGCTTATCATCCGGAGCTTTCTTT.

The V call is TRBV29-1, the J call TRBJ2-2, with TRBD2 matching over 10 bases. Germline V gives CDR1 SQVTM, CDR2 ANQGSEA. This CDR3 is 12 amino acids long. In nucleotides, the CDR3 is TGCGGGAGCGGGAGGGGCACCGGGGAGCTGTTTTTT. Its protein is CGSGRGTGELFF.

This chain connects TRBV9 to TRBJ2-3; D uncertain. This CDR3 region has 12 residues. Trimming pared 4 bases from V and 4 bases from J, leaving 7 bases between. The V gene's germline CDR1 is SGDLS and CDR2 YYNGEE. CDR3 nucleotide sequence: TGTGCCAGCAGCCCCGAACCAGATACGCAGTATTTT. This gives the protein CASSPEPDTQYF.

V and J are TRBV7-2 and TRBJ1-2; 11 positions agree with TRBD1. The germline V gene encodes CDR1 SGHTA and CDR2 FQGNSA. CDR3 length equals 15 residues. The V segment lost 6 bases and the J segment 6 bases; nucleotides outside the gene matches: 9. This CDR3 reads CASRLPGTGGDGYTF. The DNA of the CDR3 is TGTGCCAGCAGATTACCCGGGACAGGGGGAGATGGCTACACCTTC.

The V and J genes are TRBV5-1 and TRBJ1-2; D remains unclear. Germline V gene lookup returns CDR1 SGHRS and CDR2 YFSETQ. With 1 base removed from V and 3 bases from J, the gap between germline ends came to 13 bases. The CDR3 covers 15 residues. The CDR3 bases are TGCGCCAGCAGCTTGTCGGGTTTAGCGGACTATGGCTACACCTTC. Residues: CASSLSGLADYGYTF.

The CDR3 spells CASTEGSSYNEQFF. The CDR3 DNA reads as TGTGCCAGCACCGAGGGGAGCTCCTACAATGAGCAGTTCTTC. The chain couples TRBV3-1 (or the pseudogene TRBV3-2) to TRBJ2-1, with D perhaps TRBD1 or TRBD2 (5 bases each). Germline CDR1 LGHDT, CDR2 YNNKEL (reference sequence). V was clipped by 7 bases and J by 0 bases, with 10 bases between them. This CDR3 comprises 14 residues.

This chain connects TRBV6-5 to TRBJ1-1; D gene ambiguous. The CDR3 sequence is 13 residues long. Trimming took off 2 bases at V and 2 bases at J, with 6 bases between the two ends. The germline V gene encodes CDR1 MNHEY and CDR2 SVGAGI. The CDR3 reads CASSYARNTEAFF. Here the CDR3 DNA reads TGTGCCAGCAGTTACGCAAGAAACACTGAAGCTTTCTTT.

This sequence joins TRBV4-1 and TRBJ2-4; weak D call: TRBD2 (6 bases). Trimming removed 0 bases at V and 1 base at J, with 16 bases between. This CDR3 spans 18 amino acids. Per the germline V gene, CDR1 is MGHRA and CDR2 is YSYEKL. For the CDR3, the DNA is TGCGCCAGCAGCCAAGATCCCGTAGGGGCGGGGGCCAAAAACATTCAGTACTTC. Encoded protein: CASSQDPVGAGAKNIQYF.